The 2 T cell receptor beta chains listed next were all sequenced from one sample in a study of cytomegalovirus exposure and HLA in healthy donors. Here immunoSEQ multiplex PCR was the method, and the copy in TCRdb shows in-frame clones only, minus some. The sample shows 150,000 to 180,000 clones, 86% of them seen only once. Sequenced input: PBMCs. Receptors were obtained from a human donor in good health.

The chain joins TRBV29-1 to TRBJ2-3; 7 nucleotides agree with TRBD1. V shed 5 bases, J shed 2 bases, and the junction held 4 bases outside the gene matches. Germline V gene sequence: CDR1 SQVTM, CDR2 ANQGSEA. The CDR3 is 13 residues long. The CDR3 nucleotides are TGCAGCGTTAAGACAGGGCTCACAGATACGCAGTATTTT. It yields the protein CSVKTGLTDTQYF.

The chain is built from TRBV4-3 and TRBJ1-1; TRBD1 is a possible D gene (5 bases). V was trimmed by 1 base and J by 2 bases, leaving 11 bases between them. The V gene's germline CDR1 is LGHNA and CDR2 YSLEER. The CDR3 has 15 residues. The CDR3 DNA reads TGCGCCAGCAGCCAAGGCCGCGACAGTAACACTGAAGCTTTCTTT. It yields the protein CASSQGRDSNTEAFF.